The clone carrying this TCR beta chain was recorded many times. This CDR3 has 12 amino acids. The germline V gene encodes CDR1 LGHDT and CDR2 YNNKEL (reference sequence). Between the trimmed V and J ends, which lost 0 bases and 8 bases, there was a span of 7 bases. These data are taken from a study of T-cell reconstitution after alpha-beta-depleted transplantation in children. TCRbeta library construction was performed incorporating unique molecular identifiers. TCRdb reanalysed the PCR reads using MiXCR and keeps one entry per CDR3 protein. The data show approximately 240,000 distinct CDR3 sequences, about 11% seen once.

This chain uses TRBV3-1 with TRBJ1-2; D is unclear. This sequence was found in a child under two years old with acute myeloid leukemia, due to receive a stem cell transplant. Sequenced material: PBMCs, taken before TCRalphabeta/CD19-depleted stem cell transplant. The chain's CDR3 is CASSQERRGYTF. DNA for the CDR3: TGTGCCAGCAGCCAAGAGCGGCGAGGCTACACCTTC.